Sequencing of this T cell receptor (beta chain) was carried out in a study of CD8 T cells in Susac syndrome. V was pared by 2 bases and J by 4 bases, with 15 bases between. Germline values: CDR1 SGHVS, CDR2 FNYEAQ. This CDR3 has 15 residues. Random hexamers were used to reverse transcribe the RNA input (about 0.5 to 1 ug). Each CDR3 protein is one row after TCRdb ran MiXCR on the immunoSEQ multiplex PCR reads. The sample holds about 180,000 distinct CDR3 sequences, about 95% seen once. The TCR comes from a human donor with Susac syndrome. V and J are TRBV7-6 and TRBJ2-7, with a possible D match to TRBD1 (6 bases). Material for sequencing was CD4+ T cells from PBMCs. The CDR3 sequence: CASSLMGHEKYEQYF. CDR3 sequence (DNA): TGTGCCAGCAGCTTAATGGGACACGAAAAATACGAGCAGTACTTC.